The next 19 T cell receptor beta chains were all read from a single sample in a study of cytomegalovirus exposure and HLA in healthy donors. PCR was performed using 60 Vbeta and 13 Jbeta primers. Sequencing used immunoSEQ multiplex PCR; TCRdb keeps in-frame clones, though not all of them. The sample records around 94,000 clones, 81% being singletons. Specimen: PBMCs. The origin of the receptors is a human donor in good health.

The CDR3 region has the DNA TGTGCCAGCAGCTCCGACAGGAAAGGCAATCAGCCCCAGCATTTT. Amino acids: CASSSDRKGNQPQHF. This chain connects TRBV5-6 to TRBJ1-5, with D possibly being TRBD1 (6 bases). This CDR3 region has 15 residues. The V and J ends lost 3 bases and 2 bases respectively, with 12 bases between them. Germline CDR1 SGHDT, CDR2 YYEEEE.

The J gene is TRBJ1-2, the V gene TRBV6-1, with D tentatively TRBD1 (5 bases). The germline V gene has CDR1 MNHNS and CDR2 SASEGT. CDR3 length: 15 amino acids. V was trimmed by 2 bases and J by 2 bases, leaving 12 bases between them. DNA for the CDR3: TGTGCCAGCAGTGAATGGCAGGGAGGGAACTATGGCTACACCTTC. Its translation: CASSEWQGGNYGYTF.

This clone was detected only once. The gene calls are TRBV5-1 and TRBJ1-5; 9 bases are shared with TRBD1. Germline loops: CDR1 SGHRS, CDR2 YFSETQ. The CDR3 extends over 15 amino acids. V shed 4 bases and J 4 bases; nucleotides not matched to a gene: 6. The CDR3 sequence is CASSPGTGLNQPQHF. The CDR3 coding sequence is TGCGCCAGCAGCCCAGGGACAGGGCTTAATCAGCCCCAGCATTTT.

This rearrangement joins TRBV30 to TRBJ2-7; D remains ambiguous. Germline V lookup: CDR1 GTSNPN, CDR2 SVGIG (reference sequence). The CDR3 extends over 14 amino acids. The V end was cut by 2 bases, the J end by 2 bases, with 13 bases between. In nucleotides, the CDR3 is TGTGCCTGGAGTCGGTCTTCTGGGCCCTACGAGCAGTACTTC. This gives the protein CAWSRSSGPYEQYF.

This chain connects TRBV7-2 to TRBJ2-7; no clear D gene. V gave up 3 bases and J gave up 4 bases, with 10 bases separating them. This CDR3 comprises 13 residues. Germline loops: CDR1 SGHTA, CDR2 FQGNSA. CDR3: CASSLSPSYEQYF. The CDR3 DNA is TGTGCCAGCAGCTTGAGTCCTTCTTACGAGCAGTACTTC.

This clone was seen just once. For the CDR3, the DNA is TGTGCCAGTAGTCGGGGACAGGCTTCTGGGGCCAACGTCCTGACTTTC. Translating it yields CASSRGQASGANVLTF. V usage is TRBV19 and J usage is TRBJ2-6; 8 bases map to TRBD1. The CDR3 length is 16 residues. Trimming at V came to 5 bases and at J to 1 base, leaving 4 bases not matched to a gene. CDR1 LNHDA and CDR2 SQIVND come from the germline V gene (reference sequence).

V is TRBV18 and J is TRBJ2-5; 8 bases fit TRBD2. TRBJ2-7 matches the DNA end more closely, so the J call is doubtful. Germline V lookup: CDR1 KGHSH, CDR2 LQKENI. The CDR3 consists of 14 residues. In DNA form, the CDR3 reads TGTGCCAGCTCACCGGGGACTAGGAACTACGAGCAGTACTTC. It is translated as CASSPGTRNYEQYF.

J is TRBJ2-2 and V is TRBV9; TRBD2 matches at 8 bases. The V segment lost 6 bases and the J segment 5 bases; nucleotides outside the gene matches: 15. The V gene's germline CDR1 is SGDLS and CDR2 YYNGEE. CDR3 size: 17 residues. CDR3 sequence reads: CASTGYGSGRGTGELFF. The CDR3 nucleotides are TGTGCCAGCACCGGGTATGGCAGCGGGAGAGGGACCGGGGAGCTGTTTTTT. Combining the CDR3 with reference TRBV9 and TRBJ2-2 gives the whole variable domain DSGVTQTPKHLITATGQRVTLRCSPRSGDLSVYWYQQSLDQGLQFLIQYYNGEERAKGNILERFSAQQFPDLHSELNLSSLELGDSALYFCASTGYGSGRGTGELFFGEGSRLTVL.

The V gene is TRBV27, the J gene TRBJ2-5; 14 positions match TRBD2. The CDR3 is 17 amino acids. Germline V lookup: CDR1 MNHEY, CDR2 SMNVEV (reference sequence). V shed 4 bases and J 5 bases; nucleotides not matched to a gene: 9. In DNA, the CDR3 is TGTGCCAGCAGTTCGTCCCTGACTAGCGGGAGGGGGGAGACCCAGTACTTC. Translating it yields CASSSSLTSGRGETQYF.

V gene TRBV7-2 combines with J gene TRBJ2-1; 12 bases fit TRBD2. The CDR3 is 15 amino acids. CDR1 is SGHTA, CDR2 FQGNSA, per germline. V shed 5 bases and J 2 bases; nucleotides not matched to a gene: 1. For the CDR3, the DNA is TGTGCCAGCAGCACTAGCGGGGGGACCTACAATGAGCAGTTCTTC. Translated: CASSTSGGTYNEQFF.

The chain employs TRBV11-2 and TRBJ1-1, with D perhaps matching TRBD1 (6 bases). The CDR3 is 16 residues long. Trimming removed 1 base from V and 4 bases from J, with 16 bases in between. The V gene's germline CDR1 is SGHAT and CDR2 FQNNGV. CDR3 nucleotide sequence: TGTGCCAGCAGCTTAGTCAGGGGACAACTTTTCACTGAAGCTTTCTTT. It translates to CASSLVRGQLFTEAFF.

This sequence joins TRBV6-1 and TRBJ1-2, with 7 bases fitting TRBD1. V gave up 2 bases and J gave up 8 bases; unmatched junction bases: 8. CDR3 length equals 14 residues. Germline values: CDR1 MNHNS, CDR2 SASEGT. DNA for the CDR3: TGTGCCAGCAGTGAAAGGACAGGATTAGGCGGCTACACCTTC. Translation gives CASSERTGLGGYTF.

The chain employs TRBV18 and TRBJ2-1, with 11 positions matching TRBD2. The junction had 13 bases not matched to a gene; V was cut back by 6 bases and J by 6 bases. Germline-derived CDR1 and CDR2 are KGHSH and LQKENI. This CDR3 comprises 17 residues. CDR3 nucleotides: TGTGCCAGCTCCCCGTTAGAGACTAGCGGGAAAGGCAATGAGCAGTTCTTC. It yields the protein CASSPLETSGKGNEQFF. The full variable domain, rest sourced from reference TRBV18 and TRBJ2-1, is NAGVMQNPRHLVRRRGQEARLRCSPMKGHSHVYWYRQLPEEGLKFMVYLQKENIIDESGMPKERFSAEFPKEGPSILRIQQVVRGDSAAYFCASSPLETSGKGNEQFFGPGTRLTVL.

This chain connects TRBV19 to TRBJ2-2, with D possibly being TRBD2 (5 bases). The CDR3 has 13 residues. Trimming cost V 6 bases and J 8 bases, with 13 bases left between them. CDR1 and CDR2 (germline): LNHDA, SQIVND (reference sequence). CDR3 loop: CASRPLREGELFF. The CDR3 nucleotides read TGTGCCAGTAGACCCCTACGGGAAGGGGAGCTGTTTTTT.

The CDR3 nucleotides read TGTGCCAGCAGCGTAGCAGGGGCGGAGAACTACGAGCAGTACTTC. Translated: CASSVAGAENYEQYF. V gene TRBV9 combines with J gene TRBJ2-7; possibly TRBD1 for D (6 bases). V was trimmed by 0 bases and J by 3 bases, leaving 13 bases between them. The CDR3 runs to 15 residues. Looked up from germline, CDR1 is SGDLS and CDR2 is YYNGEE. Drawing the rest from reference TRBV9 and TRBJ2-7, the complete variable domain is DSGVTQTPKHLITATGQRVTLRCSPRSGDLSVYWYQQSLDQGLQFLIQYYNGEERAKGNILERFSAQQFPDLHSELNLSSLELGDSALYFCASSVAGAENYEQYFGPGTRLTVT.

The CDR3, as DNA: TGCAGCGTGTCCTGGACTGAGAACGAGCAGTACTTC. Its protein product is CSVSWTENEQYF. This chain links TRBV29-1 with TRBJ2-7; a possible D gene is TRBD2 (5 bases). The CDR3 is 12 residues long. V gave up 6 bases and J gave up 5 bases, with 14 bases separating them. Germline V lookup: CDR1 SQVTM, CDR2 ANQGSEA.

The gene calls are TRBV5-5 and TRBJ2-5, with 10 bases aligning to TRBD2. The CDR3 has 16 amino acids. Trimming took 2 bases from V and 5 from J; bases not matched to a gene: 9. Germline CDR1 and CDR2: SGHKS and YYEKEE (reference sequence). CDR3 DNA sequence: TGTGCCAGCAGCTTCATGAGCGGGAGGGTATTGGAGACCCAGTACTTC. Translated, it gives CASSFMSGRVLETQYF. The whole variable domain, filled in from reference TRBV5-5 and TRBJ2-5, reads DAGVTQSPTHLIKTRGQQVTLRCSPISGHKSVSWYQQVLGQGPQFIFQYYEKEERGRGNFPDRFSARQFPNYSSELNVNALLLGDSALYLCASSFMSGRVLETQYFGPGTRLLVL.

CDR3 protein: CASSSPGTYEQYF. The CDR3 DNA is TGTGCCAGCTCCTCCCCGGGGACCTACGAGCAGTACTTC. J is TRBJ2-7 and V is TRBV18; a weak D match, TRBD2 (5 bases). Germline V gives CDR1 KGHSH, CDR2 LQKENI. The CDR3 is made up of 13 amino acids. Trimming pared 6 bases from V and 2 bases from J, leaving 11 bases between.

This clone was picked up one time. V usage is TRBV7-6 and J usage is TRBJ2-1; 8 positions agree with TRBD2. The CDR3 is 16 residues long. With 5 bases clipped from V and 4 bases from J, the junction kept 10 bases outside the gene matches. The V gene's germline CDR1 is SGHVS and CDR2 FNYEAQ. For the CDR3, the DNA is TGTGCCAGCAGCCCTACCGGGACTAGGGGGTACAATGAGCAGTTCTTC. Its protein product is CASSPTGTRGYNEQFF.